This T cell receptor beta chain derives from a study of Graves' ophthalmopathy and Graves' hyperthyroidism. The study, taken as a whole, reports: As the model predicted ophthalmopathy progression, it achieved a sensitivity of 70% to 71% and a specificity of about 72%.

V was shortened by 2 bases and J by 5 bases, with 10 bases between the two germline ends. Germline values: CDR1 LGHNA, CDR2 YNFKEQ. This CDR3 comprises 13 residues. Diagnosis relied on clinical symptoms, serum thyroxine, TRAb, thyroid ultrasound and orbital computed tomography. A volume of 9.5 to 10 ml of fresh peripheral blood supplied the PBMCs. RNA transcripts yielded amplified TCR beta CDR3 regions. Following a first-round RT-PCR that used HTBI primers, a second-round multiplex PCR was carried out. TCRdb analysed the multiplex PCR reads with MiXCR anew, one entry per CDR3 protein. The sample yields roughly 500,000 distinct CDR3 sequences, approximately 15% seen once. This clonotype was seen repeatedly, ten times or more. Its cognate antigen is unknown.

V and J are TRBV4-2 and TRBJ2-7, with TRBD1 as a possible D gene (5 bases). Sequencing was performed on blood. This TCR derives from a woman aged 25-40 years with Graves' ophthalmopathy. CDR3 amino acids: CASSQQGTHEQYF. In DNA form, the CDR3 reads TGTGCCAGCAGCCAACAGGGAACCCACGAGCAGTACTTC.